This T cell receptor beta chain is drawn from a study of blood T cell repertoires in COVID-19. Turning to the study itself: Specimens from acute and convalescent COVID-19 originated in the United States, Italy and Spain. The cDNA or gDNA used as material had been derived from T cells, B-cell-depleted T cells, or PBMCs.

Assay: immunoSEQ multiplex PCR; the TCRdb copy retains only in-frame clones and omits some. The sample lists about 150,000 clones; around 89% were seen once. Looked up from germline, CDR1 is MNHEY and CDR2 is SVGAGI. The V gene lost 4 bases and the J gene lost 5 bases, with 11 bases spanning the gap. CDR3 length equals 13 residues. Those enrolled in Seattle joined during active infection and were followed longitudinally afterward. This clonotype was sampled from a human donor with COVID-19, enrolled during active disease. The donor label of this sample is uncertain. V and J are TRBV6-5 and TRBJ1-2; tentatively, D is TRBD1 (6 bases). Sequencing was done on a sample of peripheral blood. The CDR3 is CASSSGQSYGYTF. CDR3 DNA: TGTGCCAGCAGTTCTGGACAGAGTTATGGCTACACCTTC.